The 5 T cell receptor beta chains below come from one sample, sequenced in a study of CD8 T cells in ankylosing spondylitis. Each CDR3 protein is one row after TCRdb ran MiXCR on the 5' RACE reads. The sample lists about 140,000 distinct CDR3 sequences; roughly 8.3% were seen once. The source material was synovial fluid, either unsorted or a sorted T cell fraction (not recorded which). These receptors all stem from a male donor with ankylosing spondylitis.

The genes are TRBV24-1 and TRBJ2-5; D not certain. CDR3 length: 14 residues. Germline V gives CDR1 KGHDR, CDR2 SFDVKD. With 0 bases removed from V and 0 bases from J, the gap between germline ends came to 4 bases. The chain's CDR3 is CATSDLGHQETQYF. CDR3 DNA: TGTGCCACCAGTGATTTGGGACACCAAGAGACCCAGTACTTC.

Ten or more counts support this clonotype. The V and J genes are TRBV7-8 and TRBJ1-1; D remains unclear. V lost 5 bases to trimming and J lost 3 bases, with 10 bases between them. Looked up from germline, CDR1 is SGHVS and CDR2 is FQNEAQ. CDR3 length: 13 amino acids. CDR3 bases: TGTGCCAGCAGCCTAGACCCGGACACTGAAGCTTTCTTT. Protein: CASSLDPDTEAFF.

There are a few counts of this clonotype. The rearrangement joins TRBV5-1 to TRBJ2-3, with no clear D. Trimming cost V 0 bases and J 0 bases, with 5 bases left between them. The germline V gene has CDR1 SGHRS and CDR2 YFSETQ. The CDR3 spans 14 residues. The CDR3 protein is CASSLETSTDTQYF. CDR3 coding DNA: TGCGCCAGCAGCTTGGAGACAAGCACAGATACGCAGTATTTT.

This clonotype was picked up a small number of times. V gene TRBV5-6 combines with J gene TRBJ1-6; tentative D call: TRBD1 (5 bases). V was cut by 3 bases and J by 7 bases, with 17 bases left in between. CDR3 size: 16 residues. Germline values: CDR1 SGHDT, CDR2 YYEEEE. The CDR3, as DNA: TGTGCCAGCAGCTCCTGGGCGGGGCGCCTAAATTCACCCCTCCACTTT. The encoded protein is CASSSWAGRLNSPLHF. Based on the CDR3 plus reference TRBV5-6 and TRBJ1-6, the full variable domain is DAGVTQSPTHLIKTRGQQVTLRCSPKSGHDTVSWYQQALGQGPQFIFQYYEEEERQRGNFPDRFSGHQFPNYSSELNVNALLLGDSALYLCASSSWAGRLNSPLHFGNGTRLTVT.

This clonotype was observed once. The CDR3 loop is CASSYSAGSSYEQYF. CDR3 nucleotide sequence: TGTGCCAGCAGTTACTCGGCGGGGAGCTCCTACGAGCAGTACTTC. The V call is TRBV6-5, the J call TRBJ2-7; D possibly corresponds to TRBD2 (6 bases). V lost 0 bases to trimming and J lost 0 bases, with 9 bases between them. The CDR3 loop spans 15 amino acids. CDR1 MNHEY and CDR2 SVGAGI come from the germline V gene.